This entry describes one T cell receptor beta chain. Its specificity is not known. Germline V CDR1 and CDR2: SSHAT, FNYEAQ (reference sequence). V dropped 5 bases and J dropped 1; count of bases not matched to a gene: 4. The CDR3 has 14 amino acids. The sample originates from a study of PD-1 blockade in classical Hodgkin lymphoma. This table comes from immunoSEQ multiplex PCR, and its TCRdb copy is limited to in-frame clones, with some not included. The sample has some 46,000 clones; around 82% are singletons. General study findings and limits: Causes of the repertoire differences remain undefined, possibly disease activity or prior therapy. Patients who initiated nivolumab within 1 year of ASCT were excluded. Compared with healthy donors, newly diagnosed patients reportedly showed lower baseline TCR diversity.

Every one of the patients relapsed after autologous stem cell transplantation (brentuximab vedotin exposure was variable). Complete response, partial response or progressive disease constituted the best responses recorded. The V call is TRBV7-7, the J call TRBJ2-5; 7 positions agree with TRBD1. The sequencing used peripheral blood mononuclear cells (PBMCs), collected before the second cycle of nivolumab. This receptor was obtained from a human donor with classical Hodgkin lymphoma. The CDR3 sequence: CASSPGTAQETQYF. For the CDR3, the DNA is TGTGCCAGCAGCCCCGGGACAGCCCAAGAGACCCAGTACTTC.